The 3 T cell receptor beta chains given below trace back to one sample, sequenced in a study of blood T cells in healthy people across ages. Next came a second PCR, run for about 6 to 12 cycles, which used a sample-barcoded 5' primer along with a J-beta primer mix. TCRdb reprocessed the 5' RACE reads via MiXCR and lists one record per CDR3 protein. The table includes approximately 690,000 distinct CDR3 sequences, around 54% detected once. The sample comprised blood. These receptors were taken from a man in his 60s in good health.

This clonotype was seen only a few times. CDR3 loop: CASSSTAGRQETQYF. The CDR3 nucleotides read TGTGCCAGCAGCTCCACGGCTGGGCGGCAAGAGACCCAGTACTTC. The chain links TRBV9 to TRBJ2-5; D is ambiguous. The CDR3 length is 15 residues. Germline assignment: CDR1 SGDLS and CDR2 YYNGEE. The V end was cut by 4 bases, the J end by 2 bases, with 15 bases between. Using reference TRBV9 and TRBJ2-5 for the parts outside the CDR3, the full variable domain is DSGVTQTPKHLITATGQRVTLRCSPRSGDLSVYWYQQSLDQGLQFLIQYYNGEERAKGNILERFSAQQFPDLHSELNLSSLELGDSALYFCASSSTAGRQETQYFGPGTRLLVL.

Remarks on this clonotype: The junction departs from germline at one end; a sequencing error may be responsible. The rearrangement links TRBV7-9 to TRBJ2-7, with no clear D. Near its end, the DNA agrees better with TRBJ2-5, so the J call may be wrong. This CDR3 region has 14 residues. Germline assignment: CDR1 SEHNR and CDR2 FQNEAQ (reference sequence). CDR3 DNA sequence: TGTGCCAGCGGCTTTCTTGGATTCGGGGAGACCCAGTACTTC. Protein product: CASGFLGFGETQYF.

This chain uses TRBV6-1 with TRBJ1-2; TRBD1 is a possible D gene (5 bases). CDR3 length equals 14 residues. Germline CDR1 is MNHNS and CDR2 is SASEGT. Trimming removed 2 bases from V and 5 bases from J, with 12 bases in between. CDR3 coding DNA: TGTGCCAGCAGTGAAAATTTAGGGGTGTATGGCTACACCTTC. This translates into CASSENLGVYGYTF.